The T cell receptor beta chain under discussion was sequenced for a study of vaccination and CD4 T cells after COVID-19 (dated by TCRdb to between 2021 and 2022). In the study overall: Every convalescent patient had a positive nasal swab PCR test for SARS-CoV-2, with mild disease in eight to ten patients and severe disease in one. The spike-specific CD4+ TCR repertoire was compared before and after mRNA vaccination in approximately ten COVID-19 convalescent patients and a handful of infection-naive healthy vaccine recipients. In control cultures, a CEFX viral epitope pool was used as positive control, an HIV-1 Nef peptide pool was used as negative control, or no peptide was added. The cultures were stimulated with overlapping spike peptide pools from SARS-CoV-2 and from the common cold coronaviruses HCoV-NL63, HCoV-OC43 and HCoV-229E. Six males and four females were included in the convalescent cohort, with two Hispanic individuals, seven Caucasians, two Asians and one multiracial person represented. Two doses of either the Pfizer-BioNTech BNT162b2 vaccine (n=8) or the Moderna mRNA-1273 vaccine (n=2) were administered to participants. The time from the second vaccine dose to post-vaccine blood sampling had a median of roughly 77 days and ranged from about 14 to 241 days. Post-COVID blood samples were collected from convalescent patients a median of roughly 100 days after diagnosis, with a range of about 35 to 180 days.

General conclusions and limits of the study: Relatively few convalescent patients were included in the study, and early timepoints after natural infection were not analyzed. An increase in the median number of SARS-CoV-2-reactive clonotypes from 21 after infection to 38 after vaccination was observed, but the change was not found to be significant. In convalescent patients, a median about 90% of post-vaccine SARS-CoV-2-reactive clones were detected only after vaccination, and vaccine-specific priming was suggested by this finding. Of the vaccine-specific clones found in convalescent patients, nearly all (304 of 307) were mono-reactive for SARS-CoV-2 spike instead of being cross-reactive with common cold coronaviruses.

To prepare the library, PCR was applied. DNA from cultured CD4+ T cells underwent TCR sequencing with the Oncomine TCR Beta short-read assay at the Johns Hopkins FTIC core. Genomic DNA was extracted from the cultured CD4+ T cells with the QIAamp micro DNA kit. Oncomine TCR Beta libraries from cultured CD4+ T cells were pooled using unique dual indexes and sequenced on an Illumina iSeq 100. In the original analysis: Non-productive sequences were filtered out, and CDR3s that did not start with C, did not end with F or W, or were shorter than 7 amino acids were discarded. The MANAFEST web application was used to identify antigen-specific clonotypes by comparing peptide-stimulated wells against reference wells and other culture wells. For a clone to be called positive, the clone needed an FDR below 0.05, an odds ratio above 5, and a productive frequency above 0.1% in at least two of three replicate wells. A clonotype was classed as cross-reactive if the clonotype showed significant expansion both in SARS-CoV-2 spike wells and in at least one common cold coronavirus spike condition. CDR3 homology was assessed with Levenshtein distances (stringdist) and unrooted phylogenetic trees (ape) in R version 3.6.1. TCRdb itself trimmed the public reads at Q25 with fastp, ran MiXCR and retained productive beta chains. Duplicate CDR3 protein sequences are folded into a single record with the most common DNA and genes. What appears here as the V and J calls and clone size reflects TCRdb's work, not the paper's. This sample comprises 3,000 to 3,500 distinct CDR3 sequences, under 40% of them detected only once. The top ten constitute 31% of the sample.

In light of the paper, this sample's treatment or condition label describes: approximately nine-day PBMC culture with coronavirus spike peptide pools or control peptides (ViraFEST assay). To expand antigen-specific T cells with peptide pools and then pick out the expanded clonotypes through TCR sequencing, the study relied on the ViraFEST assay. Positive SARS-CoV-2 PCR tests in the convalescent patients dated from March to December 2020, before Alpha, Beta and Delta variants emerged in the United States. Approximately 2.1 million PBMCs per well were cultured in IMDM with roughly 5% human AB serum and 7.5 to 10 IU/ml IL-2, plus 10 ug/ml peptide pools. Half of the culture medium was replaced with fresh IL-2-containing medium on days 3 and 7. After 10 days of culture, CD4+ T cells were isolated by negative selection using the EasySep CD4+ T cell isolation kit. Ficoll-Paque Plus gradient centrifugation was used to isolate PBMCs from whole blood, and the isolated PBMCs were then either used fresh or cryopreserved at -140C. Culture conditions were generally each tested in triplicate wells.

In the case of this clonotype: Its antigen is unknown. No clone much larger than this one lies a single base away; base qualities are absent.

The CDR3 runs 11 amino acids, cysteine and phenylalanine included. The sequence is cut down to CDR3 DNA, 33 bases in frame from base 1. The trim is 2 bases for V and 8 bases for J, with a gap of 6 bases between the germline ends. In the germline V gene (reference sequence), CDR1 corresponds to SEHNR and CDR2 to FQNEAQ. The source of this sequence is a human donor who had recovered from COVID-19. Sequences were obtained from CD4+ T cells from blood, cultured in vitro. Recombination joined TRBV7-9 with TRBJ1-2, with the identity of the D gene unclear. The sequence in DNA is TGTGCCAGCAGCTTATGGGAAGGCTACACCTTC. This gives the protein CASSLWEGYTF. Supplemented by the reference TRBV7-9 and TRBJ1-2 proteins around the CDR3, the complete variable domain is DTGVSQNPRHKITKRGQNVTFRCDPISEHNRLYWYRQTLGQGPEFLTYFQNEAQLEKSRLLSDRFSAERPKGSFSTLEIQRTEQGDSAMYLCASSLWEGYTFGSGTRLTVV.